Below, one T cell receptor beta chain is given with its context. Its antigen is unknown. MiXCR, applied by TCRdb to the 5' RACE reads, yields one record per CDR3 protein. In the table there are roughly 410,000 distinct CDR3 sequences, approximately 25% of which are singletons. The data derive from a study of T-cell memory formation after mild COVID-19. Whole-study results and caveats: Day 15 to 85 contracting clones showed balanced CD4/CD8; day 15 to 37 expanders favored CD4+. Nothing confirmed that second-wave clones peaking on day 37 were specific for SARS-CoV-2. The appearance of some responding clones in pre-infection memory suggested that cross-reactive memory joined.

Germline V gene lookup returns CDR1 SGHAT and CDR2 FQNNGV. The CDR3 consists of 19 residues. Between the trimmed V and J ends, which lost 0 bases and 0 bases, there was a span of 18 bases. Material: PBMCs or a T cell subset sorted from them (not recorded which). J is TRBJ2-1 and V is TRBV11-2; TRBD2 might be the D (6 bases). This sequence originates from an adult woman who had mild COVID-19 (a few samples of this study predate the infection). Cell type and time point are not known. The CDR3 sequence: CASSLDNRQSGLSYNEQFF. The CDR3 nucleotides are TGTGCCAGCAGCTTAGACAATCGTCAATCGGGACTCTCCTACAATGAGCAGTTCTTC.